This TCR beta chain comes out of a study of cytomegalovirus exposure and HLA in healthy donors. Study conclusions and caveats: The authors enumerated 150 to 200 TCR beta chains as linked to cytomegalovirus.

With 2 bases removed from V and 4 bases from J, the gap between germline ends came to 21 bases. The CDR3 extends over 17 amino acids. Looked up from germline, CDR1 is SGHRS and CDR2 is YFSETQ. In regard to this clone: The antigen is not known.

Vbeta (60) and Jbeta (13) primers were used in the PCR. Sequenced by immunoSEQ multiplex PCR; TCRdb stores in-frame clones only, minus some. The repertoire consists of approximately 150,000 clones, with 80% occurring once and the leading ten covering under 7.5%. The sequencing input was PBMCs. The rearrangement uses TRBV5-1 and TRBJ1-2; D is perhaps TRBD1 (5 bases). This receptor was taken from a man aged 25-40 years in good health and CMV-seropositive. CDR3 nucleotide sequence: TGCGCCAGCAGCTTACCCCCTCCCGGGGGTGTTAGCTATGGCTACACCTTC. It specifies CASSLPPPGGVSYGYTF. Together with reference TRBV5-1 and TRBJ1-2, the CDR3 gives the full variable domain: KAGVTQTPRYLIKTRGQQVTLSCSPISGHRSVSWYQQTPGQGLQFLFEYFSETQRNKGNFPGRFSGRQFSNSRSEMNVSTLELGDSALYLCASSLPPPGGVSYGYTFGSGTRLTVV.